The next 6 T cell receptor beta chains were all read from a single sample in a study of early T cells in non-severe SARS-CoV-2 infection. TCRdb re-analysed the 5' RACE reads in MiXCR, keeping a single row per CDR3 protein. The sample consists of about 23,000 distinct CDR3 sequences, 5% of them appearing once. Input material: whole blood. These receptor sequences come from an adult who was a healthcare worker with PCR-confirmed SARS-CoV-2 infection or an uninfected control (not recorded which).

The chain combines TRBV11-2 with TRBJ2-4, with D tentatively TRBD1 (5 bases). V was pared by 5 bases and J by 6 bases, with 17 bases between. Germline loops: CDR1 SGHAT, CDR2 FQNNGV. The CDR3 contains 15 residues. The CDR3 DNA follows: TGTGCCAGCAGCCCCAACTACGACAGAACAAACATTCAGTACTTC. Its protein is CASSPNYDRTNIQYF.

The sample holds many counts of this clonotype. This chain uses TRBV6-4 with TRBJ1-1, with 9 nucleotides matching TRBD1. The CDR3 sequence is 17 residues long. The trim removed 0 bases at V and 11 bases at J, leaving 16 bases unmatched. Germline V lookup: CDR1 MRHNA, CDR2 SNTAGT. CDR3: CASSDSRDRASTGEAFF. For the CDR3, the DNA is TGTGCCAGCAGTGACTCTCGGGACAGGGCCTCCACCGGAGAGGCTTTCTTT.

There are many counts of this clonotype. This chain connects TRBV29-1 to TRBJ1-4, with unresolved D. Deletions cut 5 bases from V and 0 bases from J, with 10 bases between. Germline lookup yields CDR1 SQVTM and CDR2 ANQGSEA. The CDR3 is 14 residues long. The CDR3 protein is CSVFKDATNEKLFF. The CDR3 DNA follows: TGCAGCGTTTTTAAGGATGCAACTAATGAAAAACTGTTTTTT.

This clonotype has a count of ten or more. The junction departs from germline at one end; a sequencing error may be responsible. The CDR3 region is CASNLGTGGQDEQYF. In nucleotides, the CDR3 is TGTGCCAGCAATTTAGGGACAGGGGGCCAGGACGAGCAGTACTTC. The chain uses TRBV28 and TRBJ2-7, with 12 bases matching TRBD1. This CDR3 spans 15 amino acids. Germline CDR1 reads MDHEN; CDR2 reads SYDVKM.

This clonotype was found many times. The chain is built from TRBV7-9 and TRBJ2-5; D is unresolved. Germline CDR1 SEHNR, CDR2 FQNEAQ (reference sequence). The CDR3 consists of 13 residues. V was cut by 5 bases and J by 4 bases, with 11 bases left in between. The CDR3 nucleotides are TGTGCCAGCAGCCGTTCCCCGGGAGAGACCCAGTACTTC. Translating it yields CASSRSPGETQYF.

This clonotype has a count of ten or more. The CDR3 loop reads CSARGQGDGGYTF. CDR3 DNA: TGCAGCGCTCGCGGACAGGGGGATGGTGGCTACACCTTC. This chain uses TRBV29-1 with TRBJ1-2; 10 bases are a match to TRBD1. The CDR3 is 13 amino acids. CDR1 and CDR2 (germline): SQVTM, ANQGSEA. V shed 7 bases, J shed 7 bases, and the junction held 9 bases outside the gene matches.